These 24 T cell receptor beta chains were all obtained from the same sample, sequenced in a study of blood T cells in healthy people across ages. It was with a sample-barcoded 5' primer and a J-beta primer mix that a second PCR of about 7 to 12 cycles was run. One entry per CDR3 protein, called by TCRdb with MiXCR from the 5' RACE reads. The data hold about 780,000 distinct CDR3 sequences, with roughly 25% observed a single time. These data were also reused for a study on T cells of mothers and their children.

What was sequenced was blood. These receptors all come from a boy aged 5-17 years in good health.

As DNA, the CDR3 is TGTGCCAGCAGTTCCCAGGTTATCCGGCCCCAGCATTTT. Amino acid sequence: CASSSQVIRPQHF. The chain joins TRBV28 to TRBJ1-5; D remains unclear. V was trimmed by 4 bases and J by 9 bases, leaving 13 bases between them. The germline V gene has CDR1 MDHEN and CDR2 SYDVKM. The CDR3 covers 13 residues.

A few counts support this clonotype. This sequence joins TRBV29-1 and TRBJ1-1; D perhaps matches TRBD1 (6 bases). The CDR3 loop spans 13 amino acids. Germline loops: CDR1 SQVTM, CDR2 ANQGSEA. V shed 7 bases and J shed 4 bases, with 16 bases lying between them. The CDR3 reads CSAARDTGTEAFF. The CDR3 region has the DNA TGCAGCGCGGCCCGGGACACAGGCACTGAAGCTTTCTTT.

The chain combines TRBV20-1 with TRBJ1-1; D not resolved. This CDR3 is built from 14 residues. The germline gives CDR1 DFQATT, CDR2 SNEGSKA (reference sequence). Between the trimmed V and J ends, which lost 3 bases and 0 bases, there was a span of 11 bases. The CDR3 nucleotides read TGCAGTGCTAGTATCCACCCAATGAACACTGAAGCTTTCTTT. Translation gives CSASIHPMNTEAFF.

The rearrangement links TRBV18 to TRBJ2-5, with TRBD1 as a possible D gene (7 bases). The length of the CDR3 is 13 residues. The germline CDR1 and CDR2 sequences are KGHSH and LQKENI. Trimming shortened V by 7 bases and J by 4 bases, and 13 bases separated the two germline ends. CDR3 protein: CASYHRGLETQYF. CDR3 sequence (DNA): TGTGCCAGCTACCACAGGGGACTAGAGACCCAGTACTTC.

This chain joins TRBV5-1 and TRBJ2-3; 8 positions match TRBD2. Looked up from germline, CDR1 is SGHRS and CDR2 is YFSETQ. Unmatched junction bases numbered 6, after V lost 0 bases and J lost 6 bases. This CDR3 contains 15 residues. The CDR3 protein is CASSLAGLEYDTQYF. CDR3 bases: TGCGCCAGCAGCTTGGCGGGACTAGAGTACGATACGCAGTATTTT.

This clonotype came up a few times. The V call is TRBV11-2, the J call TRBJ2-5; D possibly corresponds to TRBD1 (6 bases). V was cut by 3 bases and J by 4 bases, with 12 bases left in between. This CDR3 comprises 14 residues. The germline CDR1 and CDR2 sequences are SGHAT and FQNNGV. The CDR3 region has the DNA TGTGCCAGCAGCTTCCGGGACACCTCAGAGACCCAGTACTTC. This translates into CASSFRDTSETQYF.

The V call is TRBV20-1, the J call TRBJ1-1; 8 bases line up with TRBD1. This CDR3 contains 16 residues. V lost 7 bases, J lost 0 bases, and 13 bases stayed unmatched. Germline assignment: CDR1 DFQATT and CDR2 SNEGSKA (reference sequence). The DNA of the CDR3 is TGCAGTGGAATAGGGGGGCAGGGGGCTGTGAACACTGAAGCTTTCTTT. Its translation: CSGIGGQGAVNTEAFF.

The genes are TRBV29-1 and TRBJ1-2, with D perhaps matching TRBD1 (5 bases). The CDR3 runs to 12 residues. The germline V gene has CDR1 SQVTM and CDR2 ANQGSEA. The V end lost 7 bases, the J end lost 4 bases, and 13 bases lay between the germline ends. The CDR3 DNA sequence: TGCAGCGCCGGGGCCAATTCCTATGGCTACACCTTC. This sequence encodes CSAGANSYGYTF.

The chain combines TRBV14 with TRBJ2-7; maybe TRBD1 (6 bases). With the DNA end fitting TRBJ2-1 better, the J assignment may be wrong. From germline, CDR1 is SGHDN and CDR2 FVKESK. The CDR3 loop spans 14 amino acids. The CDR3 nucleotides are TGTGCCAGCAGCCATCAAACAGGGTACAATGAGCAGTTCTTC. This sequence encodes CASSHQTGYNEQFF.

This clonotype occurred a few times. The rearrangement uses TRBV5-1 and TRBJ2-2; D uncertain. The CDR3 has 14 amino acids. The germline gives CDR1 SGHRS, CDR2 YFSETQ. The V gene lost 2 bases and the J gene lost 7 bases, with 12 bases spanning the gap. This CDR3 reads CASSFDPRDGELFF. In DNA, the CDR3 is TGCGCCAGCAGCTTCGACCCCCGAGACGGGGAGCTGTTTTTT. Drawing the rest from reference TRBV5-1 and TRBJ2-2, the complete variable domain is KAGVTQTPRYLIKTRGQQVTLSCSPISGHRSVSWYQQTPGQGLQFLFEYFSETQRNKGNFPGRFSGRQFSNSRSEMNVSTLELGDSALYLCASSFDPRDGELFFGEGSRLTVL.

V gene TRBV10-3 combines with J gene TRBJ2-5, with TRBD1 identical over 10 bases. Trimming at V came to 4 bases and at J to 2 bases, leaving 10 bases not matched to a gene. Germline CDR1 and CDR2: ENHRY and SYGVKD. CDR3 length: 17 amino acids. The CDR3 spells CAISGLTGGWGQETQYF. CDR3 sequence (DNA): TGTGCCATCAGTGGGCTGACAGGGGGCTGGGGGCAAGAGACCCAGTACTTC.

This clonotype was found a few times. DNA for the CDR3: TGTGCCAGCAGCCGACGGGGGCGGGGGCAGATGTACGAGCAGTACTTC. Translating gives CASSRRGRGQMYEQYF. J is TRBJ2-7 and V is TRBV6-5; perhaps TRBD2 as D (7 bases). Trimming removed 6 bases at V and 4 bases at J, with 22 bases between. CDR3 length: 16 residues. CDR1 is MNHEY and CDR2 is SVGAGI in the germline V gene.

This clonotype was observed a few times. The J gene is TRBJ2-5, the V gene TRBV12-3 or TRBV12-4, with 8 positions matching TRBD1. TRBJ2-7 explains the end of the DNA better; the J call may be wrong. This CDR3 has 15 amino acids. CDR3 in DNA: TGTGCCAGCAGTTCTAGTGGACAGGGAACCTACGAGCAGTACGTC. Its translation is CASSSSGQGTYEQYV.

This clonotype was seen more than once but under ten times. This rearrangement joins TRBV18 to TRBJ1-1, with TRBD1 matching over 9 bases. The CDR3 runs to 16 residues. The junction had 5 bases not matched to a gene; V was cut back by 3 bases and J by 0 bases. In germline, CDR1 is KGHSH, CDR2 LQKENI. The chain's CDR3 is CASSPPGTGMNTEAFF. In DNA form, the CDR3 reads TGTGCCAGCTCACCCCCGGGGACAGGGATGAACACTGAAGCTTTCTTT.

This clonotype was seen only a few times. The gene calls are TRBV25-1 and TRBJ2-1, with TRBD1 matching over 9 bases. The CDR3 totals 16 residues. Per the germline V gene, CDR1 is MGHDK and CDR2 is SYGVNS. The J segment lost 2 bases and the V segment lost 4 bases, leaving 6 bases of the junction unmatched. The CDR3 DNA is TGTGCCAGCAGTGCTAGGACAGGGGATGCCTACAATGAGCAGTTCTTC. It encodes CASSARTGDAYNEQFF.

The V gene is TRBV11-1, the J gene TRBJ2-1; D unresolved. The J call may be mistaken, given a closer DNA end match to TRBJ2-7. This CDR3 has 12 residues. Looked up from germline, CDR1 is SGHAT and CDR2 is FQDESV (reference sequence). CDR3 sequence reads: CASSLANYEQYF. The CDR3 nucleotides read TGTGCCAGCAGCTTAGCCAACTACGAGCAGTACTTC.

This clonotype was recorded a few times. The chain links TRBV7-2 to TRBJ2-3; maybe TRBD2 (6 bases). Germline CDR1 SGHTA, CDR2 FQGNSA. The CDR3 consists of 14 residues. V dropped 4 bases and J dropped 0 bases, with 8 bases sitting between them. CDR3 sequence: CASSSTRSTDTQYF. CDR3 DNA: TGTGCCAGCAGCTCGACTAGAAGCACAGATACGCAGTATTTT.

Here the CDR3 reads CASRTDRGDTEAFF. The CDR3 nucleotides read TGTGCCAGCAGGACGGACAGGGGGGACACTGAAGCTTTCTTT. The V gene is TRBV12-3 or TRBV12-4, the J gene TRBJ1-1, with 10 nucleotides matching TRBD1. The CDR3 runs 14 residues. The V gene end was trimmed by 6 bases and the J gene end by 3 bases; junction bases not matched to a gene: 4.

This clonotype appeared many times. This chain links TRBV20-1 with TRBJ1-4; 7 bases match TRBD1. The germline gives CDR1 DFQATT, CDR2 SNEGSKA (reference sequence). J was trimmed by 7 bases and V by 6 bases; bases with no gene match: 8. The CDR3 extends over 13 amino acids. The CDR3 region is CSAEDRDSEKLFF. CDR3 bases: TGCAGTGCAGAAGACAGGGATAGTGAAAAACTGTTTTTT.

This clonotype was detected a few times. The V call is TRBV5-1, the J call TRBJ2-5; no clear D. CDR3 length: 13 amino acids. The germline V gene has CDR1 SGHRS and CDR2 YFSETQ. Trimming took off 0 bases at V and 7 bases at J, with 10 bases between the two ends. In nucleotides, the CDR3 is TGCGCCAGCAGCTTGGTGGGCTCCGGGACCCAGTACTTC. Translation: CASSLVGSGTQYF. The whole variable domain, filled in from reference TRBV5-1 and TRBJ2-5, reads KAGVTQTPRYLIKTRGQQVTLSCSPISGHRSVSWYQQTPGQGLQFLFEYFSETQRNKGNFPGRFSGRQFSNSRSEMNVSTLELGDSALYLCASSLVGSGTQYFGPGTRLLVL.

V is TRBV20-1 and J is TRBJ2-1, with a possible D match to TRBD2 (6 bases). CDR3 length: 11 residues. Germline CDR1 reads DFQATT; CDR2 reads SNEGSKA (reference sequence). Trimming removed 3 bases at V and 10 bases at J, with 10 bases between. The CDR3 coding sequence is TGCAGTGCTAGCATGGAGGGCGAGCAGTTCTTC. As protein: CSASMEGEQFF.

Here the CDR3 reads CASSPMAGDTGELFF. The CDR3 DNA is TGTGCCAGCTCACCAATGGCGGGGGACACCGGGGAGCTGTTTTTT. This sequence joins TRBV18 and TRBJ2-2; TRBD2 matches at 7 bases. The CDR3 runs 15 residues. J lost 3 bases, V lost 2 bases, and 3 bases had no gene match. Germline loops: CDR1 KGHSH, CDR2 LQKENI.

This clonotype was found a few times. This chain uses TRBV6-8 with TRBJ2-4, with 7 bases lining up with TRBD1. The CDR3 contains 19 residues. The germline V gene has CDR1 MNHGY and CDR2 SAAAGT. The ends lost 8 bases at V and 0 bases at J; junction bases unmatched: 19. Here the CDR3 DNA reads TGTGCCAGCGCAATGATAGGAGACAGGGTATCACTAGCCAAAAACATTCAGTACTTC. Protein product: CASAMIGDRVSLAKNIQYF.

This clonotype was recorded a few times. The rearrangement joins TRBV29-1 to TRBJ2-2, with D possibly TRBD2 on 6 matching bases. Per the germline V gene, CDR1 is SQVTM and CDR2 is ANQGSEA. There are 12 residues in the CDR3. The V gene lost 6 bases and the J gene lost 4 bases, with 9 bases spanning the gap. The DNA of the CDR3 is TGCAGCGTACCCGGGAGCACCGGGGAGCTGTTTTTT. This sequence encodes CSVPGSTGELFF.